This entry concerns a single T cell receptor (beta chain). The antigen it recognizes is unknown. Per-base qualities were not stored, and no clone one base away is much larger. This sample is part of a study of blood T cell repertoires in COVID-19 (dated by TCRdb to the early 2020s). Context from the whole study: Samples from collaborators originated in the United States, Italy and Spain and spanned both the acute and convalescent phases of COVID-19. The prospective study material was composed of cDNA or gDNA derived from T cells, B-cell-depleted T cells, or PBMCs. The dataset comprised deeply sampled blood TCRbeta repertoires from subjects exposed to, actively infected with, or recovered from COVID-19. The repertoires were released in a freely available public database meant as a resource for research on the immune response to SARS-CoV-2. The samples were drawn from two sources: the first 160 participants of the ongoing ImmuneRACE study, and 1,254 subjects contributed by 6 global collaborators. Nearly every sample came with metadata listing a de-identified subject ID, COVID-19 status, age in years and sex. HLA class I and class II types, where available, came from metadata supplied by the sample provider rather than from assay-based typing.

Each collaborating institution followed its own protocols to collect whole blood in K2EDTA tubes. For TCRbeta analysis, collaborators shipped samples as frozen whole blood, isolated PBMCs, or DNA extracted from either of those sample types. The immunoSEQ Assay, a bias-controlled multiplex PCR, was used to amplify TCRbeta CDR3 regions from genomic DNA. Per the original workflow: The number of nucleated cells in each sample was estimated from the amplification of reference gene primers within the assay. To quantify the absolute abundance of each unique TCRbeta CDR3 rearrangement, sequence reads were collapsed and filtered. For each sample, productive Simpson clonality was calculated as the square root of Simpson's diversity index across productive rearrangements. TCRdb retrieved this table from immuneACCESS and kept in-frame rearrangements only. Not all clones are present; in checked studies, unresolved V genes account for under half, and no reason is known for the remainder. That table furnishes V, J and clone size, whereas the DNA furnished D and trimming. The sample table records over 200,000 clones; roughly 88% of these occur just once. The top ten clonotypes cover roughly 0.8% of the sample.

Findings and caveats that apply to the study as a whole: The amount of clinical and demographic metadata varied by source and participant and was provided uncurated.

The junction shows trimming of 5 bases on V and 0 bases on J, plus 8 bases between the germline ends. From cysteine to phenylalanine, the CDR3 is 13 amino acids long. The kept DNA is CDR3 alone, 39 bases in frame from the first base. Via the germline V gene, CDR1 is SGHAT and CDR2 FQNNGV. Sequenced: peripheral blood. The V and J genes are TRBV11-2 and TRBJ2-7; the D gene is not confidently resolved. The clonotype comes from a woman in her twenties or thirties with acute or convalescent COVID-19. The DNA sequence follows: TGTGCCAGCAGCCCCCAAATCTCCTACGAGCAGTACTTC. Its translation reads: CASSPQISYEQYF.